The text below deals with one T cell receptor (beta chain). These data belong to a study of CD8 T cells in Susac syndrome. In germline, CDR1 is LGHNA, CDR2 YNFKEQ. CDR3 size: 16 residues. V lost 1 base, J lost 3 bases, and 12 bases lay in between. Random hexamers were used to reverse transcribe roughly 0.45 to 1 ug of RNA. TCRdb independently ran MiXCR on the immunoSEQ multiplex PCR reads; one entry per CDR3 protein. The sample lists 250,000 to 300,000 distinct CDR3 sequences, 85% occurring once. The receptor's source is a human donor with multiple sclerosis. Sequencing used CD8+ T cells from PBMCs. The gene calls are TRBV4-2 and TRBJ2-2, with a possible D match to TRBD2 (5 bases). The CDR3 DNA sequence: TGTGCCAGCAGCCAAGGGTACGGGATGGACACCGGGGAGCTGTTTTTT. Its translation is CASSQGYGMDTGELFF.